This T cell receptor (beta chain) was identified in a study of Ad26.COV2.S vaccination and SARS-CoV-2 variants. Sequencing used immunoSEQ multiplex PCR; TCRdb keeps in-frame clones, though not all of them. The table lists around 250,000 clones, roughly 85% of them singletons, with less than 3.5% in the top ten. Germline V lookup: CDR1 SQVTM, CDR2 ANQGSEA. The CDR3 consists of 17 residues. V was pared by 0 bases and J by 4 bases, with 20 bases between. This sample's treatment: some 20 received Ad26.COV2.S at low or high dose, single or two shots; 5 received placebo; per-sample allocation not given. Samples analyzed were those drawn on day 63 after the first vaccine or placebo injection. An Ad26 vector expressing Wuhan-strain SARS-CoV-2 spike constituted the vaccine.

The sequencing here drew on peripheral blood, taken in a trial of Ad26.COV2.S vaccine versus placebo. The TCR originated in a person between 18 and 65 years old who received the Ad26.COV2.S COVID-19 vaccine or a placebo. The rearrangement joins TRBV29-1 to TRBJ2-3; a weak D match, TRBD2 (5 bases). The CDR3 loop reads CSVEDRAGSSPPDTQYF. The DNA for the CDR3 is TGCAGCGTTGAAGATCGGGCGGGTTCGTCCCCCCCAGATACGCAGTATTTT.